This is a list of T cell receptor beta chains from one sample in a study of blood T cell repertoires in COVID-19. Profiling relied on immunoSEQ multiplex PCR, and the TCRdb table lists in-frame clones only, not all of them. The data show over 70,000 clones, approximately 77% seen once. The sample comprised peripheral blood. Source of these receptors: a woman at least 80 years old with acute or convalescent COVID-19. Both conserved end residues are part of each CDR3. The D gene is left open where the match is weak. Clone size is given for some rows only: seen once, a few or many times, or a class if the clone is expanded.

TRBV18	TRBJ2-1	NA	NA	CASSPQMLDEQFF	TGTGCCAGCTCACCGCAGATGTTGGATGAGCAGTTCTTC
TRBV4-3	TRBJ2-5	few	NA	CASSQDIRQVETQYF	TGCGCCAGCAGCCAAGATATTCGGCAGGTTGAGACCCAGTACTTC
TRBV5-1	TRBJ1-2	NA	NA	CASSSVDSTRLYGYTF	TGCGCCAGCAGCTCGGTGGACTCGACGCGTTTGTATGGCTACACCTTC
TRBV7-8	TRBJ2-3	NA	NA	CASSFGVRGASTDTQYF	TGTGCCAGCAGCTTTGGGGTTCGCGGGGCTAGCACAGATACGCAGTATTTT
TRBV4-3	TRBJ1-2	NA	NA	CASSQDRGGGYTF	TGCGCCAGCAGCCAAGACAGGGGCGGGGGCTACACCTTC
TRBV6-6	TRBJ2-7	few	TRBD1	CASRARDRGLAYEQYF	TGTGCCAGCAGAGCCCGGGACAGGGGTTTGGCGTACGAGCAGTACTTC
TRBV10-3	TRBJ2-3	NA	TRBD1	CAISVVARDSHHQDTQYF	TGTGCCATCAGTGTAGTAGCTCGGGACAGCCACCACCAAGATACGCAGTATTTT
TRBV28	TRBJ1-5	NA	TRBD1	CASSQMGQGINQPQHF	TGTGCCAGCAGTCAAATGGGACAGGGAATTAATCAGCCCCAGCATTTT
TRBV27	TRBJ2-7	NA	TRBD2	CASKPSGWASGGAQSSYEQYF	TGTGCCAGCAAACCATCTGGGTGGGCTAGCGGGGGGGCTCAGAGCTCCTACGAGCAGTACTTC
TRBV18	TRBJ1-1	NA	TRBD1	CASSQSWETGRTEAFF	TGTGCCAGCTCACAATCTTGGGAGACAGGGCGGACTGAAGCTTTCTTT
TRBV3-1/TRBV3-2	TRBJ2-1	NA	TRBD1	CASSPHGQAVNEQFF	TGTGCCAGCAGCCCACACGGACAGGCCGTCAATGAGCAGTTCTTC
TRBV27	TRBJ1-1	NA	NA	CASSPKGVFGAFF	TGTGCCAGCAGTCCTAAAGGGGTGTTCGGAGCTTTCTTT
TRBV18	TRBJ1-4	NA	NA	CASSGQAREKLFF	TGTGCCAGCTCGGGCCAAGCTCGAGAAAAACTGTTTTTT
TRBV6-2/TRBV6-3	TRBJ2-7	NA	NA	CASSPRGQPTYEQYF	TGTGCCAGCAGCCCGCGGGGTCAGCCAACCTACGAGCAGTACTTC
TRBV6-1	TRBJ1-5	NA	NA	CASSEGAGGGWPQHF	TGTGCCAGCAGTGAGGGGGCGGGGGGAGGATGGCCCCAGCATTTT
TRBV7-2	TRBJ1-2	NA	TRBD1	CASSLVQGQGNGYTF	TGTGCCAGCAGCTTAGTGCAGGGACAGGGAAATGGCTACACCTTC
TRBV7-9	TRBJ1-6	NA	NA	CASSLGGGVESPLHF	TGTGCCAGCAGCTTAGGGGGGGGCGTGGAGTCACCCCTCCACTTT
TRBV18	TRBJ2-7	NA	NA	CASSPPVGGRQYPYEQYF	TGTGCCAGCTCACCACCGGTCGGGGGGCGCCAGTATCCCTACGAGCAGTACTTC
TRBV30	TRBJ2-5	once	NA	CAWSVDSGASSAQYF	TGTGCCTGGAGTGTAGATTCAGGGGCGTCCTCCGCCCAGTACTTC
TRBV27	TRBJ1-5	NA	NA	CASSSWADQPQHF	TGTGCCAGCAGTTCGTGGGCAGATCAGCCCCAGCATTTT
TRBV3-1/TRBV3-2	TRBJ1-6	NA	NA	CASSQDSGECYSPLHF	TGTGCCAGCAGCCAAGATTCAGGGGAATGTTATTCACCCCTCCACTTT
TRBV6-2/TRBV6-3	TRBJ2-7	NA	TRBD2	CASSEAGPEQYF	TGTGCCAGCAGCGAAGCGGGACCAGAGCAGTACTTC
TRBV24-1	TRBJ2-5	NA	NA	CATSDSGRSETQYF	TGTGCCACCAGTGATTCAGGTCGTTCGGAGACCCAGTACTTC
TRBV6-2/TRBV6-3	TRBJ1-4	NA	NA	CASSYKRRTINEKLFF	TGTGCCAGCAGTTACAAACGACGGACTATTAATGAAAAACTGTTTTTT
TRBV19	TRBJ2-1	NA	TRBD2	CASSIAGRARNEQFF	TGTGCCAGTAGTATTGCGGGGAGGGCGCGAAATGAGCAGTTCTTC
TRBV7-8	TRBJ2-7	NA	TRBD1	CASSPRQGSYEQYF	TGTGCCAGCAGCCCCCGACAGGGGTCCTACGAGCAGTACTTC
TRBV3-1/TRBV3-2	TRBJ2-1	NA	TRBD2	CASSQEGVAGVLEQFF	TGTGCCAGCAGCCAAGAGGGTGTAGCGGGAGTGCTTGAGCAGTTCTTC
TRBV6-6	TRBJ2-7	NA	NA	CASSSAGVSYEQYF	TGTGCCAGCAGTTCTGCCGGGGTCTCCTACGAGCAGTACTTC
TRBV5-4	TRBJ1-2	NA	NA	CASSLEGGGYGYTF	TGTGCCAGCAGCTTGGAGGGAGGGGGGTATGGCTACACCTTC
TRBV13	TRBJ2-5	NA	TRBD2	CASSPGAGGGRETQYF	TGTGCCAGCAGCCCCGGCGCGGGAGGGGGGCGGGAGACCCAGTACTTC
TRBV30	TRBJ1-2	few	NA	CALGQGPGYTF	TGTGCCCTGGGGCAGGGGCCTGGCTACACCTTC
TRBV5-5	TRBJ2-7	NA	NA	CASSSTRYRSYEQYF	TGTGCCAGCAGCAGCACCCGTTACCGATCCTACGAGCAGTACTTC
TRBV6-2/TRBV6-3	TRBJ2-3	NA	TRBD2	CASSSWTSGSTDTQYF	TGTGCCAGCAGTTCCTGGACTAGCGGGAGCACAGATACGCAGTATTTT
TRBV2	TRBJ2-1	NA	NA	CASSEGYNEQFF	TGTGCCAGCTCCGAGGGCTACAATGAGCAGTTCTTC
TRBV19	TRBJ1-6	NA	TRBD1	CASARDRGSNSPLHF	TGTGCCAGTGCTCGAGACAGGGGAAGTAATTCACCCCTCCACTTT
TRBV5-1	TRBJ1-2	NA	NA	CASSLAMGRDGYTF	TGCGCCAGCAGCTTGGCCATGGGGCGAGATGGCTACACCTTC
TRBV19	TRBJ2-7	NA	TRBD2	CASGLAGALETYEQYF	TGTGCCAGTGGACTAGCGGGAGCCCTAGAAACCTACGAGCAGTACTTC
TRBV7-2	TRBJ1-2	NA	NA	CASSLAIEGRGYGYTF	TGTGCCAGCAGCTTAGCAATCGAGGGTCGCGGCTATGGCTACACCTTC
TRBV7-3	TRBJ1-2	once	TRBD1	CASSLNPGQGDGYTF	TGTGCCAGCAGCTTAAATCCGGGACAGGGGGATGGCTACACCTTC
TRBV5-1	TRBJ2-5	NA	TRBD2	CASSLILAGGGETQYF	TGCGCCAGCAGCTTGATACTAGCGGGAGGGGGAGAGACCCAGTACTTC
TRBV9	TRBJ2-7	few	TRBD1	CASSRASGQSYEQYF	TGTGCCAGCAGCCGCGCTTCGGGACAGAGCTACGAGCAGTACTTC
TRBV3-1/TRBV3-2	TRBJ2-1	NA	NA	CASSQEGGGNEQFF	TGTGCCAGCAGCCAAGAAGGGGGGGGAAATGAGCAGTTCTTC
TRBV5-1	TRBJ2-1	NA	TRBD1	CASGKGASYNEQFF	TGCGCCAGCGGAAAGGGGGCATCCTACAATGAGCAGTTCTTC
TRBV13	TRBJ1-2	NA	NA	CASSPRPENYGYTF	TGTGCCAGCAGCCCCCGCCCGGAGAACTATGGCTACACCTTC
TRBV4-2	TRBJ1-2	NA	NA	CASSQDDTRPYGYTF	TGTGCCAGCAGCCAAGATGACACCCGGCCCTATGGCTACACCTTC
TRBV6-2/TRBV6-3	TRBJ1-5	NA	NA	CASSYPRQPQHF	TGTGCCAGCAGTTACCCGCGACAGCCCCAGCATTTT
TRBV5-1	TRBJ1-5	NA	TRBD1	CASSLGQGGEPQHF	TGCGCCAGCAGCTTGGGACAGGGCGGGGAGCCCCAGCATTTT
TRBV7-2	TRBJ1-1	NA	NA	CASSLDRNTEAFF	TGTGCCAGCAGCTTGGACAGAAACACTGAAGCTTTCTTT
TRBV5-1	TRBJ1-2	once	NA	CASSSQGSYTF	TGCGCCAGCAGCTCACAGGGAAGCTACACCTTC
TRBV7-2	TRBJ1-2	NA	NA	CASSPVPTQYGYTF	TGTGCCAGCAGCCCCGTACCGACACAGTATGGCTACACCTTC
TRBV11-2	TRBJ1-3	NA	NA	CASSLERGGIGNTIYF	TGTGCCAGCAGCTTAGAACGGGGGGGGATTGGAAACACCATATATTTT
TRBV9	TRBJ2-1	NA	NA	CASSVAGGAGSYNEQFF	TGTGCCAGCAGCGTAGCTGGAGGGGCCGGGTCCTACAATGAGCAGTTCTTC
TRBV19	TRBJ1-1	few	NA	CASSNPGSPRGAFF	TGTGCCAGTAGTAACCCAGGCTCCCCCCGGGGAGCTTTCTTT
TRBV27	TRBJ1-2	NA	NA	CASSGQLGLSYGYTF	TGTGCCAGCAGCGGACAGTTGGGGCTTTCTTATGGCTACACCTTC
TRBV27	TRBJ1-1	NA	TRBD1	CASSTQTGGRTEAFF	TGTGCCAGCAGCACCCAGACAGGGGGGAGAACTGAAGCTTTCTTT
TRBV7-2	TRBJ2-7	NA	TRBD2	CASSLGMGGIGEQYF	TGTGCCAGCAGCTTAGGGATGGGAGGGATTGGCGAGCAGTACTTC
TRBV2	TRBJ1-1	few	NA	CASRVGLLNTEAFF	TGTGCCAGCAGGGTGGGACTATTGAACACTGAAGCTTTCTTT
TRBV27	TRBJ1-1	NA	NA	CASRLTNARANTEAFF	TGTGCCAGCAGACTCACAAACGCCAGGGCGAACACTGAAGCTTTCTTT
TRBV12-3/TRBV12-4	TRBJ1-4	NA	NA	CASSLQGEKLFF	TGTGCCAGCAGTTTACAGGGGGAAAAACTGTTTTTT